This T cell receptor (beta chain) was recorded in a study of T cells in Graves' hyperthyroidism and ophthalmopathy. RNA transcripts provided the source from which TCR beta CDR3 regions were amplified. HTBI primers were employed in a first-round RT-PCR of the TCR CDR3. TCRdb passed the multiplex PCR reads through MiXCR, listing each CDR3 protein once. The sample shows about 380,000 distinct CDR3 sequences, 13% of them seen only once. V trimming: 6 bases; J trimming: 7 bases; junction bases outside the gene matches: 9. The CDR3 length is 17 residues. Germline V lookup: CDR1 MNHNS, CDR2 SASEGT. The chain links TRBV6-1 to TRBJ2-1, with 16 nucleotides matching TRBD2. The TCR originated in a man aged 25 to 45 with Graves' hyperthyroidism that later progressed to Graves' ophthalmopathy. Sample: blood. CDR3 residues: CASRLTPGLAGGNEQFF. CDR3 nucleotide sequence: TGTGCCAGCAGACTCACTCCGGGACTAGCGGGGGGGAATGAGCAGTTCTTC.